This paragraph reports one TCR beta chain. The data originate from a study of blood T cell repertoires in COVID-19. Study overall: Specimens from acute and convalescent COVID-19 originated in the United States, Italy and Spain.

CDR3 length: 15 residues. Germline assignment: CDR1 SEHNR and CDR2 FQNEAQ (reference sequence). V was trimmed by 5 bases and J by 7 bases, leaving 18 bases between them. TCRdb's copy holds only in-frame clones and misses some; the assay was immunoSEQ multiplex PCR. The sample has 70,000 or so clones, 90% seen once. The receptor was derived from a woman aged 18-29 years with acute or convalescent COVID-19. Sequences were obtained from peripheral blood. V usage is TRBV7-9 and J usage is TRBJ2-1; tentatively, D is TRBD2 (6 bases). The CDR3 DNA reads TGTGCCAGCAGCCCGGGGAGGCTATCCTCGAATGAGCAGTTCTTC. Translated: CASSPGRLSSNEQFF.